This T cell receptor (beta chain) emerged from a study of blood T cell repertoires in COVID-19. Profiled with immunoSEQ multiplex PCR; TCRdb holds only in-frame clones, not every one. The data contain roughly 100,000 clones, around 89% of them singletons. Unmatched junction bases numbered 9, after V lost 3 bases and J lost 5 bases. This CDR3 has 15 residues. Germline loops: CDR1 SGDLS, CDR2 YYNGEE. The genes are TRBV9 and TRBJ1-1; 8 bases agree with TRBD1. The origin of this receptor is a woman aged 60-75 years with acute or convalescent COVID-19. The sequenced sample was peripheral blood. The CDR3 protein is CASSAQGARWTEAFF. DNA of the CDR3: TGTGCCAGCAGCGCCCAGGGGGCCCGTTGGACTGAAGCTTTCTTT.